These 6 T cell receptor beta chains share one sample of origin, sequenced in a study of blood T cells in healthy people across ages. Together with a sample-barcoded 5' primer, a J-beta primer mix was included in a second PCR lasting about 7 to 12 cycles. TCRdb used MiXCR to reprocess the 5' RACE reads, holding one entry per CDR3 protein. Altogether over 1,200,000 distinct CDR3 sequences are present, roughly 59% being singletons, with the ten largest covering 6.5% to 8.5%. Sequences were obtained from blood. These receptors all stem from a man between 18 and 35 years old in good health.

The chain links TRBV3-1 to TRBJ2-1, with TRBD2 matching over 7 bases. Germline V gene data show CDR1 as LGHDT and CDR2 as YNNKEL (reference sequence). V was pared by 3 bases and J by 10 bases, with 6 bases of the junction left unmatched. The CDR3 is 13 residues long. The CDR3 DNA follows: TGTGCCAGCAGCCAGAGCCCTAGCGGAGAGCAGTTCTTC. It is translated as CASSQSPSGEQFF.

J is TRBJ2-7 and V is TRBV29-1; possibly TRBD1 or TRBD2 for D (5 bases each). Between the trimmed V and J ends, which lost 7 bases and 2 bases, there was a span of 21 bases. Germline CDR1 is SQVTM and CDR2 is ANQGSEA. CDR3 length equals 15 residues. The CDR3 DNA is TGCAGCGCCGAGGGGATCCTAGACGAAACCTACGAGCAGTACTTC. Translation: CSAEGILDETYEQYF.

The chain is built from TRBV4-2 and TRBJ2-7, with 9 bases aligning to TRBD2. The CDR3 has 16 amino acids. Germline V gene data show CDR1 as LGHNA and CDR2 as YNFKEQ. Trimming took 0 bases from V and 3 from J; bases not matched to a gene: 6. The CDR3, as DNA: TGTGCCAGCAGCCAAGAGTCGGCTAGCGGGGTCTACGAGCAGTACTTC. Protein product: CASSQESASGVYEQYF.

This clonotype was counted between two and nine times. This rearrangement joins TRBV29-1 to TRBJ2-1; D is possibly TRBD1 (5 bases). CDR3 size: 13 residues. Looked up from germline, CDR1 is SQVTM and CDR2 is ANQGSEA. Trimming shortened V by 7 bases and J by 2 bases, and 12 bases separated the two germline ends. Here the CDR3 reads CSANRRTYNEQFF. CDR3 DNA: TGCAGCGCCAACAGGAGAACCTACAATGAGCAGTTCTTC.

The rearrangement uses TRBV11-2 and TRBJ2-6, with D unresolved. V was shortened by 3 bases and J by 2 bases, with 8 bases between the two germline ends. The CDR3 is 15 residues long. CDR1 and CDR2 from the germline V gene are SGHAT and FQNNGV. CDR3 DNA: TGTGCCAGCAGCTTTGTTGCGCCTGGGGCCAACGTCCTGACTTTC. It encodes CASSFVAPGANVLTF.

The chain has TRBV7-9 and TRBJ2-1; no clear D gene. Between the trimmed V and J ends, which lost 3 bases and 3 bases, there was a span of 15 bases. Germline CDR1 and CDR2: SEHNR and FQNEAQ (reference sequence). CDR3 length: 16 residues. The CDR3 here is CASSFYLGPDYNEQFF. In DNA form, the CDR3 reads TGTGCCAGCAGCTTTTATCTAGGGCCAGACTACAATGAGCAGTTCTTC.